Sequencing of this T cell receptor (beta chain) was carried out in a study of breast tumors, draining lymph nodes, adjacent tissues. Study outcomes and limitations: Tumor and nontumor repertoires were significantly more similar in luminal-like than in basal-like breast cancer. Tumor T cell lymph node origin was a supported hypothesis, not proven. Tumors had less TCR diversity than lymph nodes, more than nontumor tissue.

TCRdb called the multiplex PCR reads again in MiXCR, with one record for every CDR3 protein. Of around 130,000 distinct CDR3 sequences in the sample, approximately 29% were seen once. This clonotype appeared many times. Its antigen is currently unknown. The junction departs from germline at one end; a sequencing error may be responsible. Breast cancer patients provided tissue from their axillary draining lymph nodes. Looked up from germline, CDR1 is LGHNT and CDR2 is FRNRAP. CDR3 length: 14 residues. V and J are TRBV12-5 and TRBJ2-5; the match to TRBD1 covers 9 bases. Specimen: axillary lymph node tissue. This TCR was sampled from a female donor with breast cancer. Some clones in this sample may be carry-over from other donors' samples. This chain's CDR3 is CASGLTGGIQTRYF. The CDR3 region has the DNA TGTGCTAGTGGTTTGACAGGGGGCATTCAGACCCGGTACTTC.